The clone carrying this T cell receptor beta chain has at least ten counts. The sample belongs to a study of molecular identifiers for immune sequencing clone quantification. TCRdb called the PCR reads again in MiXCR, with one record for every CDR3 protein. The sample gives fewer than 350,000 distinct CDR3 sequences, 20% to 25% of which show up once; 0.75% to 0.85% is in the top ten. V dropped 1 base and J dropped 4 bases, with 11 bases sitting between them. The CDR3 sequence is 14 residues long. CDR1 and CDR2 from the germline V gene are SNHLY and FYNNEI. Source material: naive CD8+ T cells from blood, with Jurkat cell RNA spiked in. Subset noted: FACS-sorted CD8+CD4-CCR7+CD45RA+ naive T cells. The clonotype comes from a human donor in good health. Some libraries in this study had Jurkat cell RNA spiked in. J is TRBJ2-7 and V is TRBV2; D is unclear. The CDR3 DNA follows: TGTGCCAGCAGTGAAGGTCCGGGCCGTTACGAGCAGTACTTC. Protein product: CASSEGPGRYEQYF.